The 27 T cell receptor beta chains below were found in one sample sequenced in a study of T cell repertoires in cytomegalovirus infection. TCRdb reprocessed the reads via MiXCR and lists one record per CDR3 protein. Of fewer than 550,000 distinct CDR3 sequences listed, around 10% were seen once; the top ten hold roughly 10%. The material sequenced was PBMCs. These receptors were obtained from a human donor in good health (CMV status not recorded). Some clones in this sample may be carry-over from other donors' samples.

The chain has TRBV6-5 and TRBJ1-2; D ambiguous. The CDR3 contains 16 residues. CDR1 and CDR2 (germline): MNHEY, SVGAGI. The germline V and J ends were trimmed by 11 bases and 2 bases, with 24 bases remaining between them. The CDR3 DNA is TGTGCCGGCATCGACTCGGCGGCCAGGTCCAACTATGGCTACACCTTC. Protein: CAGIDSAARSNYGYTF.

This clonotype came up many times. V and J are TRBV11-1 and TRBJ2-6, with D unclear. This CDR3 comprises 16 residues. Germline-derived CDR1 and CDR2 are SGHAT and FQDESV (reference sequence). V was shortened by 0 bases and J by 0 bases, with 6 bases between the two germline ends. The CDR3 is CASSLAPGSGANVLTF. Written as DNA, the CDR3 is TGTGCCAGCAGCTTAGCCCCCGGCTCTGGGGCCAACGTCCTGACTTTC.

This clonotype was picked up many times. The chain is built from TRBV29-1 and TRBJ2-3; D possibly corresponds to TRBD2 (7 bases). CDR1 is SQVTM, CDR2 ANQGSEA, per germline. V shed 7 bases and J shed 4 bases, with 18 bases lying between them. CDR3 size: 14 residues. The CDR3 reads CSALLGGGPDTQYF. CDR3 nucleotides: TGCAGCGCCCTACTAGGGGGAGGGCCAGATACGCAGTATTTT.

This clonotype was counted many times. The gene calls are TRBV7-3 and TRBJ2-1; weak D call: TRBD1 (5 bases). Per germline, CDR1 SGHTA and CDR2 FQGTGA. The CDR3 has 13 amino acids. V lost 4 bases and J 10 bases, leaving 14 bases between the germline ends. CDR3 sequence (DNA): TGTGCCAGCAGCTCGCGAAGGGGTGGAGAGCAGTTCTTC. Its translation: CASSSRRGGEQFF.

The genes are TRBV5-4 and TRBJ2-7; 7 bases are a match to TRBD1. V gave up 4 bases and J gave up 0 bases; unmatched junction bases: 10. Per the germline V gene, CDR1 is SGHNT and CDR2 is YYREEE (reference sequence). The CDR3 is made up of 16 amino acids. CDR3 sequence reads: CASSPPGQLSSYEQYF. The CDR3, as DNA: TGTGCCAGCAGCCCCCCGGGACAGCTGAGCTCCTACGAGCAGTACTTC.

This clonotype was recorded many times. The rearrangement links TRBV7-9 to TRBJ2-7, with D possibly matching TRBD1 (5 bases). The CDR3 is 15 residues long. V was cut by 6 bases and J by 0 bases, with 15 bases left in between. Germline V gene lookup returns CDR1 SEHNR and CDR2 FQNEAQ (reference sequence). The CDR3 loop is CASSLPDGHSYEQYF. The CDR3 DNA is TGTGCCAGCAGTTTACCCGACGGACACTCCTACGAGCAGTACTTC.

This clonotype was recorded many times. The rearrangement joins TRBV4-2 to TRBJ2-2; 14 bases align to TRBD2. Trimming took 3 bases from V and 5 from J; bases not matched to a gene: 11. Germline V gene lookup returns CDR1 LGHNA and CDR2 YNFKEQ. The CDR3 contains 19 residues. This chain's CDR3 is CASSQLLGTSGRWTGELFF. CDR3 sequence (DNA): TGTGCCAGCAGCCAGCTCCTAGGGACTAGCGGGAGATGGACCGGGGAGCTGTTTTTT.

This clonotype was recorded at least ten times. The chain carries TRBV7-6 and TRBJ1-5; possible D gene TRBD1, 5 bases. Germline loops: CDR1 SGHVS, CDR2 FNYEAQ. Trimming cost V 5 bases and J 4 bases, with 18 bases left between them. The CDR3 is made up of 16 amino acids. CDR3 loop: CASSPTAGTVNQPQHF. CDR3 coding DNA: TGTGCCAGCAGCCCTACGGCCGGGACCGTGAATCAGCCCCAGCATTTT.

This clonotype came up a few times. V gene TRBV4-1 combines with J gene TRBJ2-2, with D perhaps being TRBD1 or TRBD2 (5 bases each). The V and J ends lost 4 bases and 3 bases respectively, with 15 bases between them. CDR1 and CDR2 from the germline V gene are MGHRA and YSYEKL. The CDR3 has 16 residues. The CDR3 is CASSPLGARDTGELFF. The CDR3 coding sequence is TGCGCCAGCAGCCCCCTCGGGGCGCGGGACACCGGGGAGCTGTTTTTT.

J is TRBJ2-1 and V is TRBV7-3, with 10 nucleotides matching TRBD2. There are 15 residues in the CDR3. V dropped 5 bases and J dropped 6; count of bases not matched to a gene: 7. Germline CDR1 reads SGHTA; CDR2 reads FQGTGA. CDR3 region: CASSQGSGRANEQFF. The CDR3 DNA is TGTGCCAGCAGCCAAGGCAGCGGGAGGGCCAATGAGCAGTTCTTC.

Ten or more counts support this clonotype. Written as DNA, the CDR3 is TGTGCCAGCAGTTTAGCGAACTACCGGCGGAACAATGAGCAGTTCTTC. This gives the protein CASSLANYRRNNEQFF. This chain links TRBV12-3 or TRBV12-4 with TRBJ2-1; the D is unclear. The ends were cut back, 0 bases at V and 5 bases at J, with 14 bases in the middle. CDR3 length: 16 residues.

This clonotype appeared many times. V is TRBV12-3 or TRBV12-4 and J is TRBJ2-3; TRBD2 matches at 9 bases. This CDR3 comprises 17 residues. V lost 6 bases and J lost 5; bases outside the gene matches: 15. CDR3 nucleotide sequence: TGTGCCAGCAGCCCCCTTCAGGGTGTTAGCGGGAGAGATACGCAGTATTTT. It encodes CASSPLQGVSGRDTQYF.

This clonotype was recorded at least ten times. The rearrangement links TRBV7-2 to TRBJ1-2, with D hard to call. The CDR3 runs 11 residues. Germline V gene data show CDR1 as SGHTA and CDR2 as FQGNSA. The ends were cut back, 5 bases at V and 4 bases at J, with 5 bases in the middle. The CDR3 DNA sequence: TGTGCCAGCAGCACGGGCTATGGCTACACCTTC. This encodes CASSTGYGYTF.

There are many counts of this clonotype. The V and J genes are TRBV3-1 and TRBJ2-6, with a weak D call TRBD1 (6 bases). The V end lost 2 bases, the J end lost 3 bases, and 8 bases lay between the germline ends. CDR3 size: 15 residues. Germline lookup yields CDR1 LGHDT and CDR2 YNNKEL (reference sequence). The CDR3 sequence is CASSQQGIGANVLTF. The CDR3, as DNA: TGTGCCAGCAGCCAACAGGGGATTGGGGCCAACGTCCTGACTTTC.

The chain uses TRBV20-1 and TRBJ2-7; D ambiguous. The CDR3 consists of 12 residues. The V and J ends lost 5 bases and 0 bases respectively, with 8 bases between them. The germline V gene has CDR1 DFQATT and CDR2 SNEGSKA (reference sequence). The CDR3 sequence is CSAPLNSYEQYF. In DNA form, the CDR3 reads TGCAGTGCTCCCTTGAACTCCTACGAGCAGTACTTC.

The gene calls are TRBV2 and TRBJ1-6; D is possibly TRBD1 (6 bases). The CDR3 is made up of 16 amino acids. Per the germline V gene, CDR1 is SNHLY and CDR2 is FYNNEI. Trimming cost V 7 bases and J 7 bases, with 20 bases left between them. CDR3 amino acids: CASKGGRRVRNSPLHF. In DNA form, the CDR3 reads TGTGCCAGCAAGGGGGGGAGAAGGGTGAGAAATTCACCCCTCCACTTT. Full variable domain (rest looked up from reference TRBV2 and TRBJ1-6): EPEVTQTPSHQVTQMGQEVILRCVPISNHLYFYWYRQILGQKVEFLVSFYNNEISEKSEIFDDQFSVERPDGSNFTLKIRSTKLEDSAMYFCASKGGRRVRNSPLHFGNGTRLTVT.

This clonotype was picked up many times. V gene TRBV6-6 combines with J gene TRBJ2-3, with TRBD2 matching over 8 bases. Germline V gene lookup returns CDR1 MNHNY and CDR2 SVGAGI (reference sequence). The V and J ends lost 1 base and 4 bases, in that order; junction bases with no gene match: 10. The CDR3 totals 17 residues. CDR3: CASSYYAGTRRSDTQYF. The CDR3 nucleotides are TGTGCCAGCAGTTACTACGCCGGGACTAGAAGGTCAGATACGCAGTATTTT.

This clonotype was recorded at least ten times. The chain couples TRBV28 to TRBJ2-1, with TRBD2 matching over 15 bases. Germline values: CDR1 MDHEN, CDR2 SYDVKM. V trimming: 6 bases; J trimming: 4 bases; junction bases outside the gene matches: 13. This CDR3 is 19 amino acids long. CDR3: CASSRPGLAGGGGYNEQFF. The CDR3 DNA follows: TGTGCCAGCAGCCGCCCGGGACTAGCGGGAGGAGGGGGTTACAATGAGCAGTTCTTC.

CDR3 nucleotides: TGCAGTGCTAGAGTCCCGGGTTTGAACACTGAAGCTTTCTTT. Encoded protein: CSARVPGLNTEAFF. V and J are TRBV20-1 and TRBJ1-1, with D hard to call. The CDR3 is made up of 14 amino acids. Per germline, CDR1 DFQATT and CDR2 SNEGSKA (reference sequence). V shed 1 base and J shed 0 bases, with 9 bases lying between them.

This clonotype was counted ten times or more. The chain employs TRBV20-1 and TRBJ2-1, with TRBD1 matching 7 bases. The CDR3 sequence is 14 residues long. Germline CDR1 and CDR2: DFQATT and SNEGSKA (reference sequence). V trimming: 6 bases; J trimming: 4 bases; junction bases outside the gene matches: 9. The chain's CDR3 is CSAPETGRYNEQFF. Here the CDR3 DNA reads TGCAGTGCCCCCGAGACAGGGAGATACAATGAGCAGTTCTTC.

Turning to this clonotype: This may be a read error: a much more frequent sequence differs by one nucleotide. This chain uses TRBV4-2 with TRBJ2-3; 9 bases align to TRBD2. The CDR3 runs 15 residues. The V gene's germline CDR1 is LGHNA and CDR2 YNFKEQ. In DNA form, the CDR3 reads TGTGACAGCAGCCTGGGGGAGGAGCGGGAGGAAACGCAGTATTTT. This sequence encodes CDSSLGEEREETQYF.

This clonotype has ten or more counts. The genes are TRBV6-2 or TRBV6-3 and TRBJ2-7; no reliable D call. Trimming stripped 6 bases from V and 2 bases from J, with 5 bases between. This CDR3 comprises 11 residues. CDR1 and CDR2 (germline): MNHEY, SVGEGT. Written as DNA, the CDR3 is TGTGCCAGCAGGAAAACCTACGAGCAGTACTTC. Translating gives CASRKTYEQYF.

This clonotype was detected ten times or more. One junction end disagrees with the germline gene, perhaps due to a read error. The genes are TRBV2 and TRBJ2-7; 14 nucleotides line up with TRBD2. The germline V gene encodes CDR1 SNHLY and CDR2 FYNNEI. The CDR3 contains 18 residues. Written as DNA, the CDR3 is TGTGCCAGCCTAACCCAAGGGACTAGCGGGGGACCCGACTACGAGCGGTACTTC. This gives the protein CASLTQGTSGGPDYERYF.

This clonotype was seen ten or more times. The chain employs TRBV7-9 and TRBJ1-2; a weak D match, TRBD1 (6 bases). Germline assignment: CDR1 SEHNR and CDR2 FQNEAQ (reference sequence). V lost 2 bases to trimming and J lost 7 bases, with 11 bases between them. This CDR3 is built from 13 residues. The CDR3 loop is CASSLNGGVGYTF. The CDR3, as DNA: TGTGCCAGCAGCTTAAACGGGGGCGTTGGCTACACCTTC.

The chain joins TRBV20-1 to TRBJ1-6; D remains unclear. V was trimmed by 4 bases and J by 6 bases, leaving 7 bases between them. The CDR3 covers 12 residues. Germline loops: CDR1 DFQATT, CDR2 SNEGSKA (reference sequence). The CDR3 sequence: CSATDGNSPLHF. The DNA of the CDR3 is TGCAGTGCTACGGACGGTAATTCACCCCTCCACTTT.

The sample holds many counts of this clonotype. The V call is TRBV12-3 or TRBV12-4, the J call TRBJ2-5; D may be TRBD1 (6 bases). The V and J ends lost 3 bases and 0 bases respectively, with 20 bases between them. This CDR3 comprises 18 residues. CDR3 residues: CASSLMGFWGHHQETQYF. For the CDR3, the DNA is TGTGCCAGCAGTTTGATGGGTTTTTGGGGGCACCACCAAGAGACCCAGTACTTC.

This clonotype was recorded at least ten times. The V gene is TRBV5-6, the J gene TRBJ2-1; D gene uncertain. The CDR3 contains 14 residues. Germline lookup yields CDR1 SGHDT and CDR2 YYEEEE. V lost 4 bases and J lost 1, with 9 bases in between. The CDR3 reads CASSGQPSYNEQFF. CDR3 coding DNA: TGTGCCAGCAGCGGCCAACCATCCTACAATGAGCAGTTCTTC.